Below, 12 T cell receptor beta chains from the same sample are listed, as sequenced in a study of T cell repertoires in cytomegalovirus infection. TCRdb reprocessed the reads with MiXCR, giving one entry per CDR3 protein. The sample has a few hundred thousand distinct CDR3 sequences; roughly a sixth are singletons. Sample: PBMCs. These receptors were taken from a human donor in good health (CMV status not recorded). Some clones in this sample may be carry-over from other donors' samples.

The rearrangement uses TRBV20-1 and TRBJ1-6, with D perhaps matching TRBD1 (5 bases). Germline CDR1 and CDR2: DFQATT and SNEGSKA (reference sequence). V lost 4 bases and J 9 bases, leaving 13 bases between the germline ends. This CDR3 comprises 13 residues. The CDR3 bases are TGCAGTGCTACACCCAGGACATTTTCACCCCTCCACTTT. Translation gives CSATPRTFSPLHF.

The chain couples TRBV19 to TRBJ1-5, with 7 bases aligning to TRBD1. CDR1 is LNHDA and CDR2 is SQIVND in the germline V gene (reference sequence). The CDR3 sequence is 18 residues long. V lost 4 bases and J lost 0; bases outside the gene matches: 12. CDR3: CASSTRGGGADSNQPQHF. The CDR3 nucleotides are TGTGCCAGTAGTACCCGTGGAGGGGGCGCCGATAGCAATCAGCCCCAGCATTTT. Drawing the rest from reference TRBV19 and TRBJ1-5, the complete variable domain is DGGITQSPKYLFRKEGQNVTLSCEQNLNHDAMYWYRQDPGQGLRLIYYSQIVNDFQKGDIAEGYSVSREKKESFPLTVTSAQKNPTAFYLCASSTRGGGADSNQPQHFGDGTRLSIL.

The table lists this clonotype with a few counts. CDR3 DNA: TGTGCCAGCAGCGTGAGAGAATCTGGAAACACCATATATTTT. The encoded protein is CASSVRESGNTIYF. The chain employs TRBV9 and TRBJ1-3; no clear D gene. From germline, CDR1 is SGDLS and CDR2 YYNGEE. The CDR3 is 14 residues long. V lost 2 bases and J lost 1, with 7 bases in between.

V usage is TRBV5-1 and J usage is TRBJ2-5; 9 nucleotides match TRBD1. Per germline, CDR1 SGHRS and CDR2 YFSETQ. V lost 4 bases and J lost 5; bases outside the gene matches: 12. This CDR3 is built from 16 residues. CDR3 in DNA: TGCGCCAGCAGCACTTACCGGGGACAGGGACGGGAGACCCAGTACTTC. As protein: CASSTYRGQGRETQYF.

The chain combines TRBV5-4 with TRBJ2-5, with no clear D. The CDR3 contains 15 residues. V was shortened by 5 bases and J by 1 base, with 15 bases between the two germline ends. In germline, CDR1 is SGHNT, CDR2 YYREEE (reference sequence). CDR3 nucleotide sequence: TGTGCCAGCAGTTCCACGGGCGGCGTCCAAGAGACCCAGTACTTC. This encodes CASSSTGGVQETQYF.

There are many counts of this clonotype. This sequence joins TRBV7-3 and TRBJ1-1; D call uncertain. V lost 1 base and J lost 0, with 9 bases in between. Germline values: CDR1 SGHTA, CDR2 FQGTGA. This CDR3 spans 15 amino acids. The CDR3 sequence is CASSLSPNMNTEAFF. The CDR3 region has the DNA TGTGCCAGCAGCTTAAGCCCAAATATGAACACTGAAGCTTTCTTT.

This clonotype has ten or more counts. This chain uses TRBV12-3 or TRBV12-4 with TRBJ1-5; D gene uncertain. This CDR3 region has 12 residues. The V gene lost 5 bases and the J gene lost 6 bases, with 8 bases spanning the gap. As DNA, the CDR3 is TGTGCCAGCAGTCCGGCGGGTCAGCCCCAGCATTTT. Encoded protein: CASSPAGQPQHF.

V is TRBV20-1 and J is TRBJ1-5, with a tentative D call TRBD1 (5 bases). The V end lost 0 bases, the J end lost 5 bases, and 14 bases lay between the germline ends. The CDR3 loop spans 15 amino acids. Germline V gene sequence: CDR1 DFQATT, CDR2 SNEGSKA (reference sequence). The CDR3 sequence is CSAREGTADYQPQHF. The CDR3, as DNA: TGCAGTGCTAGAGAGGGGACCGCAGACTATCAGCCCCAGCATTTT.

There are a few counts of this clonotype. The DNA for the CDR3 is TGTGCCAGCAGCTCCGGGGGTGGGCCCCCTTTGCGGGAGACCCAGTACTTC. Residues: CASSSGGGPPLRETQYF. The J gene is TRBJ2-5, the V gene TRBV7-9, with D possibly TRBD2 on 6 matching bases. The CDR3 is 17 residues long. CDR1 and CDR2 (germline): SEHNR, FQNEAQ (reference sequence). Trimming pared 4 bases from V and 5 bases from J, leaving 23 bases between.

A few counts support this clonotype. The chain joins TRBV20-1 to TRBJ1-5; 10 bases line up with TRBD1. The CDR3 extends over 16 amino acids. The V segment lost 0 bases and the J segment 3 bases; nucleotides outside the gene matches: 5. Per the germline V gene, CDR1 is DFQATT and CDR2 is SNEGSKA (reference sequence). CDR3 sequence reads: CSAREGTGVNNQPQHF. In nucleotides, the CDR3 is TGCAGTGCTAGAGAGGGGACAGGGGTCAACAATCAGCCCCAGCATTTT.

Ten or more counts support this clonotype. At one end, the junction sequence differs from germline, possibly due to a read error. For the CDR3, the DNA is TGTGCCAGCAGCCAAGGACAGGGGACCTACGAGCAGTACTTC. Its protein product is CASSQGQGTYEQYF. The chain combines TRBV4-1 with TRBJ2-7; TRBD1 matches 9 bases. The CDR3 is 14 amino acids. Germline V gives CDR1 MGHRA, CDR2 YSYEKL.

This clonotype was counted ten times or more. The V call is TRBV7-2, the J call TRBJ1-3; D is unresolved. There are 13 residues in the CDR3. Germline CDR1 is SGHTA and CDR2 is FQGNSA. V gave up 1 base and J gave up 2 bases, with 3 bases separating them. CDR3 protein: CASSLGPGNTIYF. CDR3 bases: TGTGCCAGCAGCTTAGGGCCTGGAAACACCATATATTTT.